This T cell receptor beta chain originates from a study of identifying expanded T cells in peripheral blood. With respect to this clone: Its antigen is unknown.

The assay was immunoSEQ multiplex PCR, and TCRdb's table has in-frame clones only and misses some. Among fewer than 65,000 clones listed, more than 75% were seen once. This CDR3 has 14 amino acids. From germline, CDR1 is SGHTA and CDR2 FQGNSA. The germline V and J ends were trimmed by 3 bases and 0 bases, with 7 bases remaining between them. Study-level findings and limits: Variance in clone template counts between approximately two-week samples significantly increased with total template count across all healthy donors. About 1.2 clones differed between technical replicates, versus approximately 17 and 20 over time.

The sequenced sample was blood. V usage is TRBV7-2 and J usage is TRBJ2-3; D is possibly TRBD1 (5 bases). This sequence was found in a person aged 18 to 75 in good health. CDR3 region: CASSFQGSTDTQYF. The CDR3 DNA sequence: TGTGCCAGCAGCTTTCAGGGTAGCACAGATACGCAGTATTTT.